This TCR beta chain was retrieved from a study of blood T cell repertoires in COVID-19. V was pared by 0 bases and J by 10 bases, with 13 bases between. The CDR3 totals 14 residues. The germline V gene has CDR1 SEHNR and CDR2 FQNEAQ (reference sequence). The study drew participants aged about 18 to 95 years from approximately 23 US areas. The recovered donors of Cohort 3 showed two negative PCRs, clearance, or symptom resolution. Clones were sequenced by immunoSEQ multiplex PCR, and TCRdb holds only the in-frame ones, with some missing. The profile shows 150,000 to 200,000 clones, 88% of them singletons.

The receptor's source is a woman aged 18-35 years who had recovered from COVID-19. The sample taken for sequencing was PBMCs or T cells enriched from blood (not recorded which). The chain uses TRBV7-9 and TRBJ2-1; perhaps TRBD2 as D (5 bases). The DNA for the CDR3 is TGTGCCAGCAGCTTAGCGTTTGGTGGGGAGGAGCAGTTCTTC. This encodes CASSLAFGGEEQFF.